These 24 T cell receptor beta chains came from one sample sequenced in a study of blood T cell repertoires in COVID-19. The repertoire was sequenced with immunoSEQ multiplex PCR; TCRdb's copy has only in-frame clones and lacks some. Of some 240,000 clones in the sample, 65% to 90% were seen once. The sample consisted of peripheral blood. Source of these receptors: a woman aged 40 to 55 who had recovered from COVID-19.

The chain uses TRBV20-1 and TRBJ2-6, with D perhaps matching TRBD1 (5 bases). The germline CDR1 and CDR2 sequences are DFQATT and SNEGSKA (reference sequence). V was cut by 3 bases and J by 1 base, with 13 bases left in between. This CDR3 is 16 amino acids long. CDR3 amino acids: CSASSSGWSGANVLTF. CDR3 coding DNA: TGCAGTGCTAGTTCATCAGGGTGGTCTGGGGCCAACGTCCTGACTTTC.

The CDR3: CASSFAGTGHGYTF. CDR3 in DNA: TGTGCCAGCAGTTTCGCGGGGACAGGGCACGGCTACACCTTC. The V gene is TRBV27, the J gene TRBJ1-2; 9 bases agree with TRBD1. The CDR3 length is 14 residues. Germline V lookup: CDR1 MNHEY, CDR2 SMNVEV (reference sequence). V lost 3 bases to trimming and J lost 8 bases; unmatched junction nucleotides: 7.

The CDR3 loop reads CASTVKSGKRNRDSNQPQHF. Written as DNA, the CDR3 is TGTGCCAGCACCGTTAAATCCGGGAAGCGAAATCGGGATAGCAATCAGCCCCAGCATTTT. The chain links TRBV7-3 to TRBJ1-5, with D unclear. Germline loops: CDR1 SGHTA, CDR2 FQGTGA. CDR3 length: 20 amino acids. V gave up 7 bases and J gave up 0 bases, with 28 bases separating them.

The rearrangement links TRBV5-1 to TRBJ2-5, with TRBD2 identical over 13 bases. Germline CDR1 is SGHRS and CDR2 is YFSETQ. With 4 bases clipped from V and 2 bases from J, the junction kept 5 bases outside the gene matches. This CDR3 has 16 residues. The CDR3 sequence: CASSLILAGGQETQYF. CDR3 DNA sequence: TGCGCCAGCAGCCTGATACTAGCGGGGGGGCAAGAGACCCAGTACTTC.

The chain couples TRBV5-1 to TRBJ2-7, with D tentatively TRBD1 (5 bases). The CDR3 extends over 13 amino acids. Trimming pared 1 base from V and 2 bases from J, leaving 7 bases between. Germline V gives CDR1 SGHRS, CDR2 YFSETQ. CDR3 protein: CASSLSTAYEQYF. The DNA of the CDR3 is TGCGCCAGCAGCTTGTCGACAGCCTACGAGCAGTACTTC.

V is TRBV9 and J is TRBJ2-4; D possibly corresponds to TRBD2 (5 bases). Deletions cut 0 bases from V and 0 bases from J, with 13 bases between. CDR1 is SGDLS and CDR2 is YYNGEE in the germline V gene. This CDR3 is 17 amino acids long. The CDR3 coding sequence is TGTGCCAGCAGCGTAGACGGGGATGGTGCAGCCAAAAACATTCAGTACTTC. Its translation is CASSVDGDGAAKNIQYF.

J is TRBJ2-3 and V is TRBV6-2 or TRBV6-3; D is undetermined. V was shortened by 5 bases and J by 3 bases, with 6 bases between the two germline ends. This CDR3 comprises 12 residues. Germline loops: CDR1 MNHEY, CDR2 SVGEGT. The CDR3 here is CASSPQTDTQYF. The DNA of the CDR3 is TGTGCCAGCAGTCCCCAGACAGATACGCAGTATTTT.

This chain connects TRBV18 to TRBJ2-5; weak D call: TRBD2 (5 bases). Germline V gene sequence: CDR1 KGHSH, CDR2 LQKENI. The length of the CDR3 is 15 residues. V shed 1 base and J shed 0 bases, with 9 bases lying between them. DNA for the CDR3: TGTGCCAGCTCACCACAACCCGGGAACCAAGAGACCCAGTACTTC. This codes for CASSPQPGNQETQYF.

The chain employs TRBV5-1 and TRBJ1-1; the D is unclear. The CDR3 is 15 residues long. The V gene's germline CDR1 is SGHRS and CDR2 YFSETQ. V was clipped by 2 bases and J by 1 base, with 12 bases between them. The CDR3 DNA follows: TGCGCCAGCAGCTTCTCCGCCACCAGGAACACTGAAGCTTTCTTT. Translating gives CASSFSATRNTEAFF.

V usage is TRBV3-1 (or the pseudogene TRBV3-2) and J usage is TRBJ2-7; the D gene is possibly TRBD1 (6 bases). Between the trimmed V and J ends, which lost 0 bases and 1 base, there was a span of 7 bases. CDR1 is LGHDT, CDR2 YNNKEL, per germline (reference sequence). This CDR3 comprises 14 residues. The CDR3 bases are TGTGCCAGCAGCCAAGAAGGACAGTCCTACGAGCAGTACTTC. This translates into CASSQEGQSYEQYF.

This clone was counted between two and nine times. The chain joins TRBV21-1 to TRBJ1-5. TRBV21-1 is annotated as a pseudogene. The CDR3 totals 15 residues. CDR3: CASIVHGAMNQPQHF. The DNA of the CDR3 is TGTGCCAGCATTGTCCATGGAGCAATGAATCAGCCCCAGCATTTT.

The gene calls are TRBV6-6 and TRBJ1-6; no definite D call. Germline assignment: CDR1 MNHNY and CDR2 SVGAGI (reference sequence). V was pared by 0 bases and J by 10 bases, with 7 bases between. The CDR3 is 13 amino acids. CDR3 nucleotides: TGTGCCAGCAGTTACTCTGCGGGCTCACCCCTCCACTTT. Protein product: CASSYSAGSPLHF.

This rearrangement joins TRBV6-5 to TRBJ2-7; 7 bases map to TRBD1. The V gene's germline CDR1 is MNHEY and CDR2 SVGAGI. The V and J ends lost 8 bases and 1 base, in that order; junction bases with no gene match: 11. This CDR3 contains 15 residues. CDR3 sequence (DNA): TGTGCCAGCCGGACCCGGGACAGAGGTTCCTACGAGCAGTACTTC. It encodes CASRTRDRGSYEQYF.

This chain connects TRBV5-4 to TRBJ2-2; TRBD1 aligns across 7 bases. The CDR3 totals 16 residues. The V gene's germline CDR1 is SGHNT and CDR2 YYREEE (reference sequence). Unmatched junction bases numbered 8, after V lost 4 bases and J lost 2 bases. CDR3: CASSTQQGLNTGELFF. The CDR3 coding sequence is TGTGCCAGCAGCACACAACAGGGGCTCAACACCGGGGAGCTGTTTTTT. The variable domain in full, with the rest retrieved from reference TRBV5-4 and TRBJ2-2, is ETGVTQSPTHLIKTRGQQVTLRCSSQSGHNTVSWYQQALGQGPQFIFQYYREEENGRGNFPPRFSGLQFPNYSSELNVNALELDDSALYLCASSTQQGLNTGELFFGEGSRLTVL.

The chain has TRBV7-2 and TRBJ2-2, with no clear D. The germline gives CDR1 SGHTA, CDR2 FQGNSA. Trimming stripped 0 bases from V and 13 bases from J, with 12 bases between. This CDR3 contains 13 residues. For the CDR3, the DNA is TGTGCCAGCAGCTTAGCCGGGTTACCCGGGCTGTTTTTT. Translation gives CASSLAGLPGLFF.

The rearrangement joins TRBV2 to TRBJ2-6; D is undetermined. There are 14 residues in the CDR3. The V and J ends lost 4 bases and 3 bases respectively, with 7 bases between them. In germline, CDR1 is SNHLY, CDR2 FYNNEI. The CDR3 sequence: CASSGLRGANVLTF. The CDR3 nucleotides are TGTGCCAGCAGTGGTCTGCGTGGGGCCAACGTCCTGACTTTC.

This clone was observed a single time. The V gene is TRBV7-8, the J gene TRBJ1-1; the D gene is possibly TRBD1 (5 bases). Deletions cut 5 bases from V and 2 bases from J, with 12 bases between. Germline CDR1 and CDR2: SGHVS and FQNEAQ. The CDR3 totals 14 residues. This CDR3 is CASSLNQGNTEAFF. CDR3 nucleotide sequence: TGTGCCAGCAGCCTAAACCAGGGTAACACTGAAGCTTTCTTT.

The chain joins TRBV6-5 to TRBJ2-1, with TRBD1 matching over 9 bases. The germline CDR1 and CDR2 sequences are MNHEY and SVGAGI. Germline trimming cut 7 bases from V and 4 bases from J; bases unmatched to any gene: 5. CDR3 length: 14 amino acids. The CDR3 loop reads CASNRDRVYNEQFF. The CDR3 bases are TGTGCCAGCAATAGGGACAGGGTTTACAATGAGCAGTTCTTC.

This sequence joins TRBV5-8 and TRBJ2-7, with TRBD2 identical over 10 bases. CDR3 length: 16 residues. Trimming at V came to 0 bases and at J to 1 base, leaving 4 bases not matched to a gene. Germline loops: CDR1 SGHTS, CDR2 YDEGEE. The CDR3 DNA reads TGTGCCAGCAGCTTGGTAACTAGCGGGGTATCCTACGAGCAGTACTTC. Translating it yields CASSLVTSGVSYEQYF.

This rearrangement joins TRBV19 to TRBJ1-3; 7 bases map to TRBD1. V trimming: 0 bases; J trimming: 0 bases; junction bases outside the gene matches: 2. This CDR3 spans 16 amino acids. In germline, CDR1 is LNHDA, CDR2 SQIVND (reference sequence). Written as DNA, the CDR3 is TGTGCCAGTAGTATAGATTGGACAGGCTCTGGAAACACCATATATTTT. Translation: CASSIDWTGSGNTIYF. Full variable domain (missing parts from reference TRBV19 and TRBJ1-3): DGGITQSPKYLFRKEGQNVTLSCEQNLNHDAMYWYRQDPGQGLRLIYYSQIVNDFQKGDIAEGYSVSREKKESFPLTVTSAQKNPTAFYLCASSIDWTGSGNTIYFGEGSWLTVV.

CDR3 protein: CAWAGNEQFF. The DNA of the CDR3 is TGTGCCTGGGCGGGAAATGAGCAGTTCTTC. This chain links TRBV30 with TRBJ2-1, with TRBD2 as a possible D gene (6 bases). Trimming pared 5 bases from V and 7 bases from J, leaving 6 bases between. The CDR3 is made up of 10 amino acids. Germline V gene lookup returns CDR1 GTSNPN and CDR2 SVGIG (reference sequence).

V usage is TRBV14 and J usage is TRBJ1-4; D is uncertain. The CDR3 contains 13 residues. CDR1 and CDR2 (germline): SGHDN, FVKESK. V was cut by 5 bases and J by 8 bases, with 12 bases left in between. CDR3 coding DNA: TGTGCCAGCAGCGGTCAGTCGGGGGAAAAACTGTTTTTT. It is translated as CASSGQSGEKLFF.

The chain carries TRBV28 and TRBJ2-4; possibly TRBD2 for D (6 bases). The germline V and J ends were trimmed by 4 bases and 10 bases, with 17 bases remaining between them. CDR1 MDHEN and CDR2 SYDVKM come from the germline V gene. The CDR3 has 14 residues. CDR3 in DNA: TGTGCCAGCAGTTCGACCCGGGGTAGCGGAATTCAGTACTTC. As protein: CASSSTRGSGIQYF.

The J gene is TRBJ2-7, the V gene TRBV4-1; TRBD1 aligns across 8 bases. The V and J ends lost 3 bases and 0 bases, in that order; junction bases with no gene match: 10. CDR3 length equals 17 residues. Germline CDR1 reads MGHRA; CDR2 reads YSYEKL. The CDR3 coding sequence is TGCGCCAGCAGCCACCCGGAACAGGGGGTTCTCTCCTACGAGCAGTACTTC. Translating gives CASSHPEQGVLSYEQYF.